This is a list of T cell receptor beta chains from one sample in a study of blood T cell repertoires in COVID-19. The table came from immunoSEQ multiplex PCR; TCRdb's copy has only in-frame clones and leaves some out. The sample holds approximately 250,000 clones, 75% to 90% seen once. Sample: peripheral blood. The origin of the receptors is a human donor in a cohort sampled during active COVID-19. Both conserved end residues are part of each CDR3. Each record gives: clone size, J gene, V gene, D gene, CDR3 protein, CDR3 DNA. The D gene is left open where the match is weak. Clone size, where shown, is once, few, many, or a class for clones that have expanded.

size: NA; J: TRBJ2-1; V: TRBV18; D: NA; CDR3: CASSPPSVYNEQFF; DNA: TGTGCCAGCTCACCACCCTCCGTCTACAATGAGCAGTTCTTC
size: NA; J: TRBJ1-2; V: TRBV20-1; D: NA; CDR3: CSARDRGGYTF; DNA: TGCAGTGCTAGAGATCGGGGTGGCTACACCTTC
size: NA; J: TRBJ2-2; V: TRBV19; D: NA; CDR3: CASSGQSNTGELFF; DNA: TGTGCCAGTAGTGGACAGTCGAACACCGGGGAGCTGTTTTTT
size: NA; J: TRBJ1-5; V: TRBV6-5; D: NA; CDR3: CASSPAPRSNQPQHF; DNA: TGTGCCAGCAGTCCCGCTCCGCGTAGCAATCAGCCCCAGCATTTT
size: NA; J: TRBJ2-1; V: TRBV2; D: TRBD2; CDR3: CASKAGGRHEQFF; DNA: TGTGCCAGCAAAGCGGGAGGTCGCCATGAGCAGTTCTTC
size: NA; J: TRBJ1-2; V: TRBV29-1; D: TRBD1; CDR3: CSVRPGTANYGYTF; DNA: TGCAGCGTCCGACCCGGGACAGCGAACTATGGCTACACCTTC
size: once; J: TRBJ2-3; V: TRBV5-1; D: TRBD2; CDR3: CASSLQIAASGPDTQYF; DNA: TGCGCCAGCAGCTTGCAAATAGCGGCTAGCGGGCCAGATACGCAGTATTTT
size: few; J: TRBJ2-2; V: TRBV28; D: NA; CDR3: CASSYPGIWGLGTGELFF; DNA: TGTGCCAGCAGTTATCCGGGGATTTGGGGGCTGGGCACCGGGGAGCTGTTTTTT
size: NA; J: TRBJ2-3; V: TRBV5-1; D: TRBD2; CDR3: CASSLTGTRTDTQYF; DNA: TGCGCCAGCAGCTTGACCGGGACTAGAACAGATACGCAGTATTTT
size: NA; J: TRBJ1-1; V: TRBV6-5; D: NA; CDR3: CASSGTSGRVTEAFF; DNA: TGTGCCAGCAGCGGTACCTCCGGCAGGGTGACTGAAGCTTTCTTT
size: NA; J: TRBJ2-7; V: TRBV5-1; D: NA; CDR3: CASTLAGSYEQYF; DNA: TGCGCCAGCACCCTCGCCGGGTCCTACGAGCAGTACTTC
size: NA; J: TRBJ1-1; V: TRBV28; D: TRBD1; CDR3: CASETGGFNTEAFF; DNA: TGTGCCAGCGAGACAGGGGGCTTCAACACTGAAGCTTTCTTT
size: NA; J: TRBJ2-2; V: TRBV5-1; D: NA; CDR3: CASSLGYANTGELFF; DNA: TGCGCCAGCAGCTTGGGCTACGCGAACACCGGGGAGCTGTTTTTT
size: NA; J: TRBJ2-1; V: TRBV11-2; D: NA; CDR3: CASSLGQGWANEQFF; DNA: TGTGCCAGCAGCTTAGGGCAGGGTTGGGCCAATGAGCAGTTCTTC
size: NA; J: TRBJ1-2; V: TRBV9; D: TRBD1; CDR3: CASSGVLGQDEGYTF; DNA: TGTGCCAGCAGCGGGGTTTTGGGACAGGACGAAGGCTACACCTTC
size: NA; J: TRBJ1-6; V: TRBV6-1; D: NA; CDR3: CASSEMGVGGSPLHF; DNA: TGTGCCAGCAGTGAAATGGGGGTCGGGGGGTCACCCCTCCACTTT
size: NA; J: TRBJ2-7; V: TRBV5-1; D: TRBD2; CDR3: CASSLLAGGSYEQYF; DNA: TGCGCCAGCAGCTTACTAGCGGGGGGATCCTACGAGCAGTACTTC
size: few; J: TRBJ1-5; V: TRBV18; D: NA; CDR3: CASSTNQAANQPQHF; DNA: TGTGCCAGCTCTACTAACCAAGCCGCTAATCAGCCCCAGCATTTT
size: NA; J: TRBJ2-3; V: TRBV5-1; D: TRBD2; CDR3: CASGRSSGNADTQYF; DNA: TGCGCCAGCGGTCGAAGTAGCGGGAATGCAGATACGCAGTATTTT
size: NA; J: TRBJ2-7; V: TRBV7-8; D: TRBD2; CDR3: CASSARTSGEQYF; DNA: TGTGCCAGCAGCGCCCGGACTAGCGGCGAGCAGTACTTC
size: NA; J: TRBJ1-5; V: TRBV19; D: NA; CDR3: CARRPGGGQGVSQHF; DNA: TGTGCCCGTCGTCCGGGGGGGGGCCAGGGAGTGTCTCAGCATTTT
size: NA; J: TRBJ2-5; V: TRBV18; D: NA; CDR3: CASSPHFGRFETQYF; DNA: TGTGCCAGCTCACCCCATTTCGGGAGATTCGAGACCCAGTACTTC
size: NA; J: TRBJ1-6; V: TRBV7-9; D: NA; CDR3: CASSLTGNRSPLHF; DNA: TGTGCCAGCAGTCTTACAGGGAACCGTTCACCCCTCCACTTT
size: NA; J: TRBJ2-7; V: TRBV3-1/TRBV3-2; D: TRBD2; CDR3: CASSQDSGLAGNEQYF; DNA: TGTGCCAGCAGCCAAGATTCGGGGCTAGCGGGAAACGAGCAGTACTTC
size: NA; J: TRBJ2-6; V: TRBV11-2; D: NA; CDR3: CASSRTMGGSAGANVLTF; DNA: TGTGCCAGCAGCCGGACGATGGGGGGTTCGGCCGGGGCCAACGTCCTGACTTTC
size: NA; J: TRBJ1-4; V: TRBV19; D: TRBD1; CDR3: CASSTPGDRAEKLFF; DNA: TGTGCCAGTAGTACTCCCGGGGACAGGGCTGAAAAACTGTTTTTT
size: NA; J: TRBJ2-1; V: TRBV29-1; D: TRBD1; CDR3: CSVEDGGHQTGYGEQFF; DNA: TGCAGCGTTGAAGATGGGGGCCACCAGACAGGGTATGGTGAGCAGTTCTTC
size: NA; J: TRBJ1-2; V: TRBV5-4; D: TRBD1; CDR3: CASSLQGVGGYGYTF; DNA: TGTGCCAGCAGCCTACAGGGGGTGGGAGGGTATGGCTACACCTTC
size: NA; J: TRBJ1-5; V: TRBV2; D: TRBD1; CDR3: CASSFRDRGGNQPQHF; DNA: TGTGCCAGCAGTTTTCGGGACAGGGGGGGCAATCAGCCCCAGCATTTT
size: NA; J: TRBJ1-5; V: TRBV28; D: NA; CDR3: CASSPPGRGTRFGKPQHF; DNA: TGTGCCAGCAGTCCCCCGGGGAGGGGGACAAGGTTTGGGAAGCCCCAGCATTTT
size: NA; J: TRBJ2-5; V: TRBV27; D: NA; CDR3: CASSLLGGEQETQYF; DNA: TGTGCCAGCAGTTTATTAGGAGGGGAACAAGAGACCCAGTACTTC
size: once; J: TRBJ2-6; V: TRBV6-2/TRBV6-3; D: NA; CDR3: CASSYGGSGANVLTF; DNA: TGTGCCAGCAGTTACGGAGGCTCTGGGGCCAACGTCCTGACTTTC
size: few; J: TRBJ2-2; V: TRBV28; D: NA; CDR3: CATSVDSNTGELFF; DNA: TGTGCCACCTCCGTGGACTCGAACACCGGGGAGCTGTTTTTT
size: NA; J: TRBJ1-1; V: TRBV2; D: NA; CDR3: CASSDRVRTEAFF; DNA: TGTGCCAGCAGTGACAGGGTCAGGACTGAAGCTTTCTTT
size: NA; J: TRBJ1-4; V: TRBV19; D: NA; CDR3: CASHRAGGPNEKLFF; DNA: TGTGCCAGTCACAGGGCCGGCGGGCCTAATGAAAAACTGTTTTTT
size: NA; J: TRBJ2-3; V: TRBV6-5; D: TRBD1; CDR3: CASRPQGALNTQYF; DNA: TGTGCCAGCAGGCCACAGGGGGCGCTAAATACGCAGTATTTT
size: few; J: TRBJ2-2; V: TRBV19; D: TRBD2; CDR3: CASSTPKGGSTGELFF; DNA: TGTGCCAGTAGTACCCCCAAGGGAGGGAGCACCGGGGAGCTGTTTTTT
size: NA; J: TRBJ2-7; V: TRBV7-2; D: NA; CDR3: CASSLAVGARYYEQYF; DNA: TGTGCCAGCAGCTTAGCGGTGGGGGCTAGGTACTACGAGCAGTACTTC
size: NA; J: TRBJ2-2; V: TRBV7-3; D: NA; CDR3: CASSLGQSSGELFF; DNA: TGTGCCAGCAGCTTGGGACAATCATCAGGGGAGCTGTTTTTT
size: NA; J: TRBJ2-5; V: TRBV19; D: NA; CDR3: CASSTGRGRETQYF; DNA: TGTGCCAGTAGTACAGGCAGGGGACGAGAGACCCAGTACTTC
size: once; J: TRBJ2-3; V: TRBV12-5; D: TRBD2; CDR3: CASGASGRAGVDTQYF; DNA: TGTGCTAGTGGTGCTAGCGGGAGGGCCGGGGTAGATACGCAGTATTTT
size: NA; J: TRBJ2-5; V: TRBV6-5; D: TRBD1; CDR3: CASLRTGARTQYF; DNA: TGTGCCAGCTTGCGGACAGGGGCGAGGACCCAGTACTTC
size: NA; J: TRBJ1-6; V: TRBV14; D: NA; CDR3: CASSQRQNSPLHF; DNA: TGTGCCAGCAGCCAAAGACAGAATTCACCCCTCCACTTT
size: NA; J: TRBJ2-1; V: TRBV5-1; D: NA; CDR3: CASSLIGGGNEQFF; DNA: TGCGCCAGCAGCTTAATAGGTGGGGGGAATGAGCAGTTCTTC
size: NA; J: TRBJ1-2; V: TRBV6-1; D: NA; CDR3: CASSEYPRGRGLGYTF; DNA: TGTGCCAGCAGTGAATATCCCCGGGGGCGGGGGCTAGGCTACACCTTC